This T cell receptor beta chain appears in the sequencing data of a study of blood T cell repertoires in COVID-19. At the level of the study: Material from acute and convalescent COVID-19 was sourced from the United States, Italy and Spain.

The germline V gene has CDR1 SGDLS and CDR2 YYNGEE. The CDR3 has 14 residues. V gave up 3 bases and J gave up 6 bases, with 16 bases separating them. Assay used: immunoSEQ multiplex PCR; TCRdb lists only in-frame clones, some missing. Altogether 80,000 or so clones are present, 80% to 90% being singletons, with the ten largest covering less than 20%. What was sequenced was peripheral blood. The clonotype was recovered from a woman of 80 years or more with acute or convalescent COVID-19. The rearrangement joins TRBV9 to TRBJ2-7; perhaps TRBD2 as D (6 bases). This CDR3 reads CASSGLTSSSEQYF. The CDR3 DNA is TGTGCCAGCAGCGGGCTTACTAGCTCTTCCGAGCAGTACTTC.